The 12 T cell receptor beta chains below all came from one sample that was sequenced in a study of blood T cell repertoires in COVID-19. Clones were sequenced by immunoSEQ multiplex PCR, and TCRdb holds only the in-frame ones, with some missing. The data show tens of thousands of clones, 90% seen once. Material: peripheral blood. These receptors came from a man aged 18 to 29 with COVID-19, enrolled during active disease.

The chain uses TRBV7-9 and TRBJ2-7; D possibly corresponds to TRBD1 (5 bases). Trimming stripped 5 bases from V and 5 bases from J, with 10 bases between. This CDR3 has 12 amino acids. The germline V gene has CDR1 SEHNR and CDR2 FQNEAQ (reference sequence). CDR3 in amino acids: CASSIDRHEQYF. CDR3 DNA sequence: TGTGCCAGCAGCATAGACAGACACGAGCAGTACTTC.

V usage is TRBV2 and J usage is TRBJ1-1, with TRBD1 identical over 7 bases. The junction had 7 bases not matched to a gene; V was cut back by 6 bases and J by 0 bases. CDR1 is SNHLY, CDR2 FYNNEI, per germline. This CDR3 is built from 15 residues. The CDR3 reads CASRIHTGVNTEAFF. DNA of the CDR3: TGTGCCAGCAGAATTCATACAGGGGTGAACACTGAAGCTTTCTTT.

This clone was seen more than once but under ten times. The J gene is TRBJ1-2, the V gene TRBV30, with TRBD1 matching 9 bases. This CDR3 spans 14 amino acids. The V gene end was trimmed by 4 bases and the J gene end by 4 bases; junction bases not matched to a gene: 7. CDR1 is GTSNPN, CDR2 SVGIG, per germline (reference sequence). The CDR3, as DNA: TGTGCCTGGAAGGCCGGACAGGGGAGCTATGGCTACACCTTC. Translating gives CAWKAGQGSYGYTF. The full variable domain, with the rest looked up from reference TRBV30 and TRBJ1-2, is SQTIHQWPATLVQPVGSPLSLECTVEGTSNPNLYWYRQAAGRGLQLLFYSVGIGQISSEVPQNLSASRPQDRQFILSSKKLLLSDSGFYLCAWKAGQGSYGYTFGSGTRLTVV.

The V gene is TRBV12-3 or TRBV12-4, the J gene TRBJ2-7; D is undetermined. This CDR3 has 13 amino acids. V gave up 1 base and J gave up 4 bases, with 8 bases separating them. The CDR3 reads CASSLGYEYEQYF. In nucleotides, the CDR3 is TGTGCCAGCAGTTTAGGCTACGAATACGAGCAGTACTTC.

V and J are TRBV3-1 (or the pseudogene TRBV3-2) and TRBJ2-7, with D unclear. Germline-derived CDR1 and CDR2 are LGHDT and YNNKEL (reference sequence). V lost 1 base and J 0 bases, leaving 7 bases between the germline ends. This CDR3 region has 14 residues. CDR3 nucleotides: TGTGCCAGCAGCCAAGTAGTCACCTCCTACGAGCAGTACTTC. Its translation is CASSQVVTSYEQYF.

This chain uses TRBV2 with TRBJ2-5; D uncertain. Germline CDR1 reads SNHLY; CDR2 reads FYNNEI. Trimming stripped 5 bases from V and 2 bases from J, with 3 bases between. There are 11 residues in the CDR3. CDR3 in DNA: TGTGCCAGCAGTCCGCAAGAGACCCAGTACTTC. As protein: CASSPQETQYF.

The chain uses TRBV7-8 and TRBJ1-1; 8 nucleotides line up with TRBD1. The V gene's germline CDR1 is SGHVS and CDR2 FQNEAQ. The CDR3 has 16 amino acids. Trimming removed 5 bases from V and 6 bases from J; junction bases left unmatched: 14. CDR3 coding DNA: TGTGCCAGCAGCCGAGCTCGGACAGGGAATAAAGCTGAAGCTTTCTTT. Translating gives CASSRARTGNKAEAFF.

The genes are TRBV28 and TRBJ2-1; possibly TRBD1 for D (6 bases). Trimming took 3 bases from V and 3 from J, leaving 9 bases between them. CDR3 size: 14 residues. Germline-derived CDR1 and CDR2 are MDHEN and SYDVKM. CDR3 protein: CASSLDSYYNEQFF. Written as DNA, the CDR3 is TGTGCCAGCAGTTTGGACAGTTACTACAATGAGCAGTTCTTC.

The V and J genes are TRBV19 and TRBJ2-3; 12 positions match TRBD2. Germline CDR1 reads LNHDA; CDR2 reads SQIVND (reference sequence). V was pared by 9 bases and J by 6 bases, with 7 bases of the junction left unmatched. The CDR3 has 14 amino acids. In DNA, the CDR3 is TGTGCCAGCGCGACTAGCGGGAGAATTGATACGCAGTATTTT. Its translation is CASATSGRIDTQYF.

V gene TRBV13 combines with J gene TRBJ2-1; the D gene is possibly TRBD1 (5 bases). V lost 5 bases and J lost 5, with 10 bases in between. From germline, CDR1 is PRHDT and CDR2 FYEKMQ (reference sequence). CDR3 length equals 13 residues. CDR3 loop: CASSPDSDNEQFF. DNA of the CDR3: TGTGCCAGCAGCCCAGACAGTGACAATGAGCAGTTCTTC.

The J gene is TRBJ2-1, the V gene TRBV10-1, with 7 nucleotides matching TRBD1. V was clipped by 4 bases and J by 0 bases; unmatched bases: 6. Germline V gene sequence: CDR1 WNHNN, CDR2 SYGVQD (reference sequence). There are 16 residues in the CDR3. The CDR3 sequence: CASSGTGPSSYNEQFF. The CDR3 DNA follows: TGCGCCAGCAGTGGGACAGGTCCGAGCTCCTACAATGAGCAGTTCTTC.

The chain uses TRBV27 and TRBJ1-1, with 8 bases identical to TRBD1. CDR1 is MNHEY and CDR2 is SMNVEV in the germline V gene (reference sequence). The J segment lost 2 bases and the V segment lost 5 bases, leaving 7 bases of the junction unmatched. The CDR3 is 15 amino acids. The CDR3 sequence is CASSTRTGRNTEAFF. CDR3 in DNA: TGTGCCAGCAGTACCCGGACAGGGCGAAACACTGAAGCTTTCTTT.